This T cell receptor beta chain derives from a study of blood T cell repertoires in COVID-19. Generated by immunoSEQ multiplex PCR, the TCRdb table keeps only in-frame clones and is missing some. The repertoire holds around 250,000 clones, with 85% to 90% as singletons. The CDR3 totals 15 residues. V dropped 5 bases and J dropped 7; count of bases not matched to a gene: 7. From germline, CDR1 is MDHEN and CDR2 SYDVKM. The chain links TRBV28 to TRBJ2-1; 11 bases line up with TRBD2. The source material was PBMCs or T cells enriched from blood (not recorded which). This receptor was obtained from a woman aged 25 to 39 who had recovered from COVID-19. CDR3 bases: TGTGCCAGCAGTAGACTAGCGGGGCTAGGGAATGAGCAGTTCTTC. Its protein product is CASSRLAGLGNEQFF.